This T cell receptor (beta chain) derives from a study of neurological immune-mediated disorders. This clonotype was counted many times. CDR3 size: 14 residues. With 6 bases removed from V and 4 bases from J, the gap between germline ends came to 12 bases. A single record per CDR3 protein comes from TCRdb applying MiXCR to the 5' RACE reads. Among 25,000 to 35,000 distinct CDR3 sequences listed, about 1.6% were seen once. V and J are TRBV12-3 or TRBV12-4 and TRBJ1-4; D is unclear. This TCR came from a woman in her twenties or thirties with multiple sclerosis. The sequencing sample was made of PBMCs. This CDR3 is CASSVGQRNEKLFF. In nucleotides, the CDR3 is TGTGCCAGCAGCGTGGGTCAGCGTAATGAAAAACTGTTTTTT.